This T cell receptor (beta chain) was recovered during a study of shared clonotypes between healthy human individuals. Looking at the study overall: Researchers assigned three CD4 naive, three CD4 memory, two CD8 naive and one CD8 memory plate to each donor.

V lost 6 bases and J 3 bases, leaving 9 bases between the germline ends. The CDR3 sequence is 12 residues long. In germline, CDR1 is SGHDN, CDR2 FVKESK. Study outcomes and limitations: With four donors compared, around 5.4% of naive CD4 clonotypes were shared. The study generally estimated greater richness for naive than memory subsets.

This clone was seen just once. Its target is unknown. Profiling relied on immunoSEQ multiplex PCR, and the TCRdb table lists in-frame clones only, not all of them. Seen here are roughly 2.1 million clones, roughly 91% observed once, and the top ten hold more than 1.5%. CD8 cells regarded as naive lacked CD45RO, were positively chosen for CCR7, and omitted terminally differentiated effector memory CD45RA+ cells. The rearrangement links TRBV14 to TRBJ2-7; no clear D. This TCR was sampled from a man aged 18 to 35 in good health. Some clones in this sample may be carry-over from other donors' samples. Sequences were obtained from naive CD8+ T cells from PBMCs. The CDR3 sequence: CASSLRIYEQYF. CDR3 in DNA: TGTGCCAGCAGTCTCAGGATCTACGAGCAGTACTTC. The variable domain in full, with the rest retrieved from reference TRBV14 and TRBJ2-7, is EAGVTQFPSHSVIEKGQTVTLRCDPISGHDNLYWYRRVMGKEIKFLLHFVKESKQDESGMPNNRFLAERTGGTYSTLKVQPAELEDSGVYFCASSLRIYEQYFGPGTRLTVT.